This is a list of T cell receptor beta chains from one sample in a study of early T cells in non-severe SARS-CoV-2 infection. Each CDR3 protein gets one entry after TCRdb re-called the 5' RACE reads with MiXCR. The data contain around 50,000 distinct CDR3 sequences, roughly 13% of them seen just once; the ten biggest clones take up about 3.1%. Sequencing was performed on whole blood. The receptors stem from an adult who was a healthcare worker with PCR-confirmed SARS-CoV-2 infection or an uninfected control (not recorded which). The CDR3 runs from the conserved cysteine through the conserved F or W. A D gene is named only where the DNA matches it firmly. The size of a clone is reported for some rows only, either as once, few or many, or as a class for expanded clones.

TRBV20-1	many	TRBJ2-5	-	TGCAGTGCTAAACCTCGCGTCCTAGCAACCAAAGTGGAGTACTTC	CSAKPRVLATKVEYF
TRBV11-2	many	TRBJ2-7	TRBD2	TGTGCCAGCAGCTTATCTGCCGGGACTAGCGGCTACGAGCAGTACTTC	CASSLSAGTSGYEQYF
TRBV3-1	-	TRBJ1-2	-	TGTGCCAGCAGCCAGATGGGAGGGGTGTTGGGTAACTATGGCTACACCTTC	CASSQMGGVLGNYGYTF
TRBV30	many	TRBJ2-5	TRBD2	TGTGCCTGGAAACTAGCGGGGGCTGGGTGGGAGACCCAGTACTTC	CAWKLAGAGWETQYF
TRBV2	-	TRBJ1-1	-	TGTGCCAGCAGTGTTGACCGAGTAGGGGCTTTCTTT	CASSVDRVGAFF
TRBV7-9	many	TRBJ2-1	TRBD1	TGTGCCAGCAGCTTACCCACAGGGACAGGATACAATGAGCAGTTCTTC	CASSLPTGTGYNEQFF
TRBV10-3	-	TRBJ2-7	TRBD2	TGTGCCACCCTAAAGCGGGACTCCTACGAGCAGTACTTC	CATLKRDSYEQYF
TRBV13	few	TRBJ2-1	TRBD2	TGTGCCAGCAGCTTAGCGGGGGGGCCTTTCCATGAGCAGTTCTTC	CASSLAGGPFHEQFF
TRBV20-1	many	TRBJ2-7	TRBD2	TGCAGTGCTAGCGCGCTCGGACTAGCCTACGAGCAGTACTTC	CSASALGLAYEQYF
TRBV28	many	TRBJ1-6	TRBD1	TGTGCCAGCACCAGAGCGACAGGGGCACCCCTCCACTTT	CASTRATGAPLHF
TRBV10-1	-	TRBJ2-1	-	TGCGCCAGCAGTGAGTCGACGTCGAATGAGCAGTTCTTC	CASSESTSNEQFF
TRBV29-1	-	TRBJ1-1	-	TGCAGCGTTGGAAGTTATACTGAAGCTTTCTTT	CSVGSYTEAFF
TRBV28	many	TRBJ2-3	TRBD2	TGTGCCAGTGGACTAGCGGAGCCAGATACGCAGTATTTT	CASGLAEPDTQYF
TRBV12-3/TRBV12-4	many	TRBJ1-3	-	TGTGCCAGCACCTACTACCCCACCATATATTTT	CASTYYPTIYF
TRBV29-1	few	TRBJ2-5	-	TGCAGCGTTGAAAGCCAGGGAGAGACCCAGTACTTC	CSVESQGETQYF
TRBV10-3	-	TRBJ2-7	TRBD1	TGTGCCATCGGGTGGGACAGGGTAAGCGAGCAGTACTTC	CAIGWDRVSEQYF
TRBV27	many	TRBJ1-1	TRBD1	TGTGCCAGCAGTTTGACGACAGGGTACACTGAAGCTTTCTTT	CASSLTTGYTEAFF
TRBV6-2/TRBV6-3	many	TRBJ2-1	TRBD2	TGTGCCAGTGGATCACGCGGGGGGGTGCAGTTCTTC	CASGSRGGVQFF
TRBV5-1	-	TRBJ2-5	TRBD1	TGCGCCAGCAGCTTGGGACAGGGGGCCCAAGAGACCCAGTACTTC	CASSLGQGAQETQYF
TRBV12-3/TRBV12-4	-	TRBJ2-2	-	TGTGCCAGCACCCCGACTACCCTTTTCACCGGGGAGCTGTTTTTT	CASTPTTLFTGELFF
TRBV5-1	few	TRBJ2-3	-	TGCGCCAGCAGCTTGGTGGGCACAGATACGCAGTATTTT	CASSLVGTDTQYF
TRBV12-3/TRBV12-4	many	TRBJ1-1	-	TGTGCCAGCTTACGATCCTCCGTGGGCACTGAAGCTTTCTTT	CASLRSSVGTEAFF
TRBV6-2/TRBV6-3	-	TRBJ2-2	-	TGTGCCAGCAGTCCCCAAGCCGCCGGGGAGCTGTTTTTT	CASSPQAAGELFF
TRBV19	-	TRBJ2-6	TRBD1	TGTGGCAGTAGTACGACAGGGGGCAGCTCTGGGGCCAACGTCCTGACTTTC	CGSSTTGGSSGANVLTF
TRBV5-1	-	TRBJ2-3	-	TGCGCCAGCAGGGCCGACCCCCTCACAGATACGCAGTATTTT	CASRADPLTDTQYF
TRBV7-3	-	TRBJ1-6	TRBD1	TGTGCCAGCAGCTGGGACAGGAATTCACCCCTCCACTTT	CASSWDRNSPLHF
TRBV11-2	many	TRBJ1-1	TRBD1	TGTGCCAGCAGCTTAGGTGTGACAGGGGGCTCTGAAGCTTTCTTT	CASSLGVTGGSEAFF
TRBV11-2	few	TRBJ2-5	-	TGTGCCAGCAGCTTAATCAGGGGAAGGGAGACCCAGTACTTC	CASSLIRGRETQYF
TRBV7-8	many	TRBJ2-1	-	TGTGCCAGCAGCCCTGACAGGAGCTCCTACAATGAGCAGTTCTTC	CASSPDRSSYNEQFF
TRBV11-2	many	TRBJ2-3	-	TGTGCCAGCAGCCCGGGGATTTTCGAGCGTACAGATACGCAGTATTTT	CASSPGIFERTDTQYF
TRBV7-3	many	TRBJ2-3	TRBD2	TGTGCCAGCAGCGCGTGGGGTGGACTAGCGGGAGACACGCAGTATTTT	CASSAWGGLAGDTQYF
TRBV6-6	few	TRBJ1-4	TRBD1	TGTGCCAGCAGTTCCCCGACAGGGGAAAAACTGTTTTTT	CASSSPTGEKLFF
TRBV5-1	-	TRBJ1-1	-	TGCGCCAGCTCCTATGGGGGGCTGGGCACTGAAGCTTTCTTT	CASSYGGLGTEAFF
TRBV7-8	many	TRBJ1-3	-	TGTGCCAGCAGCCCCCGCGCGACGACGTTCTCTGGAAACACCATATATTTT	CASSPRATTFSGNTIYF
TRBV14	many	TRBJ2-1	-	TGTGCCAGCAGCCAGGGGTGGGGGAGATCCCGTCAGATCTCCAAATCCTACAATGAGCAGTTCTTC	CASSQGWGRSRQISKSYNEQFF
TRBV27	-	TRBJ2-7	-	TGTGCCAGCAGTTTTGGGGGGAGCTCCTACGAGCAGTACTTC	CASSFGGSSYEQYF
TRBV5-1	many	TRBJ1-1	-	TGCGCCAGCAGCTTGCCTAAGCCGGGAGCGGGCACTGAAGCTTTCTTT	CASSLPKPGAGTEAFF
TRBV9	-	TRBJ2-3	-	TGTGCCAGCAAGGGGGGGCTTAGCACAGATACGCAGTATTTT	CASKGGLSTDTQYF
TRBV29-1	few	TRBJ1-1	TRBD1	TGCAGCGTGGGGGGGACAGCCGCGAACACTGAAGCTTTCTTT	CSVGGTAANTEAFF
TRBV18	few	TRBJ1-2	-	TGTGCCAGCTCACCAGCTAACTATGGCTACACCTTC	CASSPANYGYTF
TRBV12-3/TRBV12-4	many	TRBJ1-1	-	TGTGCCAGCAGTTTGGGGGACACTGAAGCTTTCTTT	CASSLGDTEAFF
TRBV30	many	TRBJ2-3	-	TGTGCCTGGAGCTTACTGGAATATACGCAGTATTTT	CAWSLLEYTQYF
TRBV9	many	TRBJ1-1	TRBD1	TGTGCCAGCAGCGTTGGATCCGGGACAGGGAACAAGGACACTGAAGCTTTCTTT	CASSVGSGTGNKDTEAFF
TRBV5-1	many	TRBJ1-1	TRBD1	TGCGCCAGCATGGGGACAGGCGGTATGAACACTGAAGCTTTCTTT	CASMGTGGMNTEAFF
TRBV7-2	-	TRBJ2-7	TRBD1	TGTGCCAGCAGCTTGACGGGACAGGGAAGACTGCAGTACTTC	CASSLTGQGRLQYF
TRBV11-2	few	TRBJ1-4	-	TGTGCCAGCAGCTTAGTGGAGGGTGGCGAACTGTTTTTT	CASSLVEGGELFF
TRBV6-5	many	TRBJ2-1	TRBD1	TGTGCCAGCATTTCTGGGCAGGGGGCTTACAATGAGCAGTTCTTC	CASISGQGAYNEQFF
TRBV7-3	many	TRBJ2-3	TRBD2	TGTGCCAGCAGCTTACGCGGGGGAGTAGATACGCAGTATTTT	CASSLRGGVDTQYF
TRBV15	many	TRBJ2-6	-	TGTGCCACCAGCAGAGATCGGACTCCCGGGGCCAACGTCCTGACTTTC	CATSRDRTPGANVLTF
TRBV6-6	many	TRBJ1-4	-	TGTGCCAGCAGTTTGGGCGAAAAACTGTTTTTT	CASSLGEKLFF
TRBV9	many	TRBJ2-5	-	TGTGCCAGCAGCGTAGCAGGGGTACGAGAGACCCAGTACTTC	CASSVAGVRETQYF
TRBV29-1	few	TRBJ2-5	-	TGCAGCGCCGCGGCGGGGTTTCAAGAGACCCAGTACTTC	CSAAAGFQETQYF
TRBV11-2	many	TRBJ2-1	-	TGTGCCAGCAGTGGACGGCCCCTCGGGGAGCAGTTCTTC	CASSGRPLGEQFF